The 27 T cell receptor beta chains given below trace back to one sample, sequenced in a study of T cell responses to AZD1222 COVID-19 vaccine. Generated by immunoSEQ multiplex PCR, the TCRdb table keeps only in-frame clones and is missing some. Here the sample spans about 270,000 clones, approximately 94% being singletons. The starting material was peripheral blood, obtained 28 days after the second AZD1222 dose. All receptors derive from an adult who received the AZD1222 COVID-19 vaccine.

CDR3 in DNA: TGTGCCTGGAGTGGCGGTGGCACAGATACGCAGTATTTT. It translates to CAWSGGGTDTQYF. This chain links TRBV30 with TRBJ2-3; D unclear. This CDR3 has 13 residues. The germline CDR1 and CDR2 sequences are GTSNPN and SVGIG (reference sequence). V was trimmed by 1 base and J by 1 base, leaving 6 bases between them.

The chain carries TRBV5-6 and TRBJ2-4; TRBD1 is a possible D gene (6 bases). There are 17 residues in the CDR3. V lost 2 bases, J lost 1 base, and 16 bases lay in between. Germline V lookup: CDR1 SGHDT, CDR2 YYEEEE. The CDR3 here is CASSFLSYQGAKNIQYF. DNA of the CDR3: TGTGCCAGCAGCTTTCTTAGCTACCAGGGGGCCAAAAACATTCAGTACTTC. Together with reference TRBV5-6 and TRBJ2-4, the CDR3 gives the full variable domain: DAGVTQSPTHLIKTRGQQVTLRCSPKSGHDTVSWYQQALGQGPQFIFQYYEEEERQRGNFPDRFSGHQFPNYSSELNVNALLLGDSALYLCASSFLSYQGAKNIQYFGAGTRLSVL.

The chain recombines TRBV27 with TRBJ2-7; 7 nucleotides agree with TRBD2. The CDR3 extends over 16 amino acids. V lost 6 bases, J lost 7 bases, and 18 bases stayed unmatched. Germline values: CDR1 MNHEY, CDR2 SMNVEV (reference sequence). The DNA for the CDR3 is TGTGCCAGCAGCTTACTTCGGGACCCTGTCGGGGGGGAGCAGTACTTC. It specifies CASSLLRDPVGGEQYF.

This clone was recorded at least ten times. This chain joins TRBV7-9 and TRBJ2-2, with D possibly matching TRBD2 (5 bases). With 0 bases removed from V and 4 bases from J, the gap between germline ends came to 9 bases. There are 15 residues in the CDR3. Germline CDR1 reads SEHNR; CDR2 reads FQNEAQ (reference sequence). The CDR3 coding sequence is TGTGCCAGCAGCTTAGCGCAGGCGGGCACCGGGGAGCTGTTTTTT. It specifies CASSLAQAGTGELFF.

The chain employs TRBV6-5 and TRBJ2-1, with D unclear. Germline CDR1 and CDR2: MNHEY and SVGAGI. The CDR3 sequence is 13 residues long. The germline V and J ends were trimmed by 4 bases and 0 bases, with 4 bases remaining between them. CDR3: CASSFRSYNEQFF. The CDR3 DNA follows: TGTGCCAGCAGTTTCCGCTCCTACAATGAGCAGTTCTTC.

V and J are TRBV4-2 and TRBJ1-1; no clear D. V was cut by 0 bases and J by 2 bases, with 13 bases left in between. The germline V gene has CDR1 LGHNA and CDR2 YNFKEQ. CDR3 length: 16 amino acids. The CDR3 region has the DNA TGTGCCAGCAGCCAAGATCGGCAGAGGATCAACACTGAAGCTTTCTTT. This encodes CASSQDRQRINTEAFF.

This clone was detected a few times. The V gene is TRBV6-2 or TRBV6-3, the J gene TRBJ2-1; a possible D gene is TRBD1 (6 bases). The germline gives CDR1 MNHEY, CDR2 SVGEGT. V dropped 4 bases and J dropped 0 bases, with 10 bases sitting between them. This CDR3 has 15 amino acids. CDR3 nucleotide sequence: TGTGCCAGCAGTTGGACAGAGAGCTCCTACAATGAGCAGTTCTTC. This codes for CASSWTESSYNEQFF.

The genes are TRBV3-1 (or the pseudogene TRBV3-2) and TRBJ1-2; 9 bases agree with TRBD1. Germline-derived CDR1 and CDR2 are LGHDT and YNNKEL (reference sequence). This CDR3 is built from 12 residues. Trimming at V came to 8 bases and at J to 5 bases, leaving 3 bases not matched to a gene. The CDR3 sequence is CASGTGSYGYTF. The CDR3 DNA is TGTGCCAGCGGGACAGGGAGTTATGGCTACACCTTC.

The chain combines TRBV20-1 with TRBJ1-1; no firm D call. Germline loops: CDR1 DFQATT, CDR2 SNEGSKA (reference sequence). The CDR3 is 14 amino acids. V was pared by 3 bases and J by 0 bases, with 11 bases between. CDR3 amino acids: CSASAGLLNTEAFF. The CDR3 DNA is TGCAGTGCTAGTGCCGGATTATTGAACACTGAAGCTTTCTTT.

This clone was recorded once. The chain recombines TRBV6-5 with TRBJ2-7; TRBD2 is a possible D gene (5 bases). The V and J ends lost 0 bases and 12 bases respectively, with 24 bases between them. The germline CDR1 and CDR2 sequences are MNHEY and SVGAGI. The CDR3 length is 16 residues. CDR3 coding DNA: TGTGCCAGCAGTTACTCACGGTTGGCAGGCCCCCGCGGAGGGTACTTC. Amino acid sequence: CASSYSRLAGPRGGYF.

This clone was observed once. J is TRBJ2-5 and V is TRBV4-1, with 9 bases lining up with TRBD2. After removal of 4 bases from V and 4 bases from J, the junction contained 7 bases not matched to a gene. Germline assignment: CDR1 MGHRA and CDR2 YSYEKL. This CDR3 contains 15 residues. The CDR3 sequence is CASSPMRGGSETQYF. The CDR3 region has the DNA TGCGCCAGCAGCCCGATGCGGGGGGGTTCAGAGACCCAGTACTTC.

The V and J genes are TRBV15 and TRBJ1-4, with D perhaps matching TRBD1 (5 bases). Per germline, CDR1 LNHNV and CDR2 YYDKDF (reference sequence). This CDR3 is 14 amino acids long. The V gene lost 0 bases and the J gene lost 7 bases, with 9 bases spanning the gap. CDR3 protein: CATSRDQGTEKLFF. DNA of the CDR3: TGTGCCACCAGCAGAGATCAGGGAACTGAAAAACTGTTTTTT.

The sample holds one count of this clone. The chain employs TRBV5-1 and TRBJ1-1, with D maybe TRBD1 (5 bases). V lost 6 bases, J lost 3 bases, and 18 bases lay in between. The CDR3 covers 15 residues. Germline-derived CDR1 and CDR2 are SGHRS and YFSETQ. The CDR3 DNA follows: TGCGCCAGCATGGGGCAGTCCCTAGGGGACACTGAAGCTTTCTTT. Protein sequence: CASMGQSLGDTEAFF.

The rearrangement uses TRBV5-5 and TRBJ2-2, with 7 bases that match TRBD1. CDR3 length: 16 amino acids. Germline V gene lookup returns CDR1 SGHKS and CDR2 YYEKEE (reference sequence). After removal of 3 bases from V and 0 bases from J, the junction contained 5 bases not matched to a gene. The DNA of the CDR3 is TGTGCCAGCAGCTCCAGGGGACAGCCGAACACCGGGGAGCTGTTTTTT. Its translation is CASSSRGQPNTGELFF. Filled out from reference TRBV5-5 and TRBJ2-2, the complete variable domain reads DAGVTQSPTHLIKTRGQQVTLRCSPISGHKSVSWYQQVLGQGPQFIFQYYEKEERGRGNFPDRFSARQFPNYSSELNVNALLLGDSALYLCASSSRGQPNTGELFFGEGSRLTVL.

The CDR3 nucleotides read TGTGCCAGTAGTCTTAGCGGGAGCTCCTACAATGAGCAGTTCTTC. Translated, it gives CASSLSGSSYNEQFF. This rearrangement joins TRBV19 to TRBJ2-1; TRBD2 matches at 9 bases. Germline CDR1 LNHDA, CDR2 SQIVND (reference sequence). Losses at the gene ends were 5 bases for V and 0 bases for J; bases not matched to a gene: 2. The CDR3 extends over 15 amino acids.

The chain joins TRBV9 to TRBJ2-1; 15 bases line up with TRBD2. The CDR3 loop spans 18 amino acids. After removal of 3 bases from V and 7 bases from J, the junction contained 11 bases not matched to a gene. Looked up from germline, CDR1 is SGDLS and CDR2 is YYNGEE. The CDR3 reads CASSAGGTSGRSPNEQFF. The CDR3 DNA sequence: TGTGCCAGCAGCGCGGGTGGGACTAGCGGGAGGAGCCCGAATGAGCAGTTCTTC. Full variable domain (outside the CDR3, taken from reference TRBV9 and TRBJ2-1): DSGVTQTPKHLITATGQRVTLRCSPRSGDLSVYWYQQSLDQGLQFLIQYYNGEERAKGNILERFSAQQFPDLHSELNLSSLELGDSALYFCASSAGGTSGRSPNEQFFGPGTRLTVL.

CDR3 coding DNA: TGTGCCAGCAGCTTGGCGTTGACCAGGGGGACCGAGCAGTACTTC. As protein: CASSLALTRGTEQYF. This chain links TRBV5-6 with TRBJ2-7; 7 positions agree with TRBD1. Germline CDR1 and CDR2: SGHDT and YYEEEE. V shed 0 bases and J 6 bases; nucleotides not matched to a gene: 9. The CDR3 is 15 amino acids. Full variable domain (remainder filled in from reference TRBV5-6 and TRBJ2-7): DAGVTQSPTHLIKTRGQQVTLRCSPKSGHDTVSWYQQALGQGPQFIFQYYEEEERQRGNFPDRFSGHQFPNYSSELNVNALLLGDSALYLCASSLALTRGTEQYFGPGTRLTVT.

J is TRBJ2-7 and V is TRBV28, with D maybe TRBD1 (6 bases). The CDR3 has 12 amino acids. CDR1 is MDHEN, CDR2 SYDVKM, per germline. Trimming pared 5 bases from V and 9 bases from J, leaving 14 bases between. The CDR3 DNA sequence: TGTGCCAGCAGTAGCCCCAGGGGAAGGCAGTACTTC. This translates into CASSSPRGRQYF. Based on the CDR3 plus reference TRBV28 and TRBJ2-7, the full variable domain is DVKVTQSSRYLVKRTGEKVFLECVQDMDHENMFWYRQDPGLGLRLIYFSYDVKMKEKGDIPEGYSVSREKKERFSLILESASTNQTSMYLCASSSPRGRQYFGPGTRLTVT.

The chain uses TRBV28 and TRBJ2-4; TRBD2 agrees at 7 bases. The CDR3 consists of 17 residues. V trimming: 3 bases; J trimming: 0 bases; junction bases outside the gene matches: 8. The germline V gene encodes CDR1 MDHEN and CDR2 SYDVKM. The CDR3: CASSFVGLAVAKNIQYF. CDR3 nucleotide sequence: TGTGCCAGCAGTTTTGTTGGGCTAGCGGTAGCCAAAAACATTCAGTACTTC. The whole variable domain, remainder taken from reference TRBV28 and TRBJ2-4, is DVKVTQSSRYLVKRTGEKVFLECVQDMDHENMFWYRQDPGLGLRLIYFSYDVKMKEKGDIPEGYSVSREKKERFSLILESASTNQTSMYLCASSFVGLAVAKNIQYFGAGTRLSVL.

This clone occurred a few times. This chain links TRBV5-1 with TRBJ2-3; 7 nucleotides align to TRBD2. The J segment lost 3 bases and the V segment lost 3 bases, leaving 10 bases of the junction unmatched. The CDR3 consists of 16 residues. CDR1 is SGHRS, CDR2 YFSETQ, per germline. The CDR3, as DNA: TGCGCCAGCAGCTCTGCTCAGTGGGGAGGGACAGATACGCAGTATTTT. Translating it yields CASSSAQWGGTDTQYF. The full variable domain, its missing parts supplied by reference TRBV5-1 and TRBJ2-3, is KAGVTQTPRYLIKTRGQQVTLSCSPISGHRSVSWYQQTPGQGLQFLFEYFSETQRNKGNFPGRFSGRQFSNSRSEMNVSTLELGDSALYLCASSSAQWGGTDTQYFGPGTRLTVL.

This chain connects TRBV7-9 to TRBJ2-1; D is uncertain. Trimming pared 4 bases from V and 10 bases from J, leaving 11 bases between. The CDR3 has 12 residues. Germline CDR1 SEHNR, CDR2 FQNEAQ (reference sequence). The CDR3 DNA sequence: TGTGCCAGCAGCTCGGACCACCAGGAGCAGTTCTTC. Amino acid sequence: CASSSDHQEQFF.

For the CDR3, the DNA is TGTGCCATCGGACGCACGAACACCGGGGAGCTGTTTTTT. It yields the protein CAIGRTNTGELFF. V and J are TRBV28 and TRBJ2-2; D is ambiguous. Trimming pared 10 bases from V and 0 bases from J, leaving 9 bases between. The length of the CDR3 is 13 residues. CDR1 is MDHEN and CDR2 is SYDVKM in the germline V gene.

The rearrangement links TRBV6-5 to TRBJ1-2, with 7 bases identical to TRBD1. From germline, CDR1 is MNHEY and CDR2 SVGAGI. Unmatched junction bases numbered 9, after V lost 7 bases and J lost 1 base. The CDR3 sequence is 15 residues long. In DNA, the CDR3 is TGTGCCAGCACCCTCAGGGGGGGACTTAACTATGGCTACACCTTC. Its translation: CASTLRGGLNYGYTF.

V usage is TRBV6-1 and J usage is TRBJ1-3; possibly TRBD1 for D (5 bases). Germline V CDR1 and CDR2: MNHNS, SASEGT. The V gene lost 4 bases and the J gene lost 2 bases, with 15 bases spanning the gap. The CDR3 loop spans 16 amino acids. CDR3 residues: CASSAQGPTTGNTIYF. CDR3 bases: TGTGCCAGCAGTGCCCAGGGTCCAACGACTGGAAACACCATATATTTT.

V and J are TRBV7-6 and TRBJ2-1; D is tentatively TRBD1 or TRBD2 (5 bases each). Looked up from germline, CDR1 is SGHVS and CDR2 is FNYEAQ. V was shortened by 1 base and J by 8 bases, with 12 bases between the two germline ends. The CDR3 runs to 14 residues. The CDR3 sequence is CASSLGGTVDEQFF. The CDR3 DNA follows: TGTGCCAGCAGCTTAGGAGGGACGGTCGATGAGCAGTTCTTC.

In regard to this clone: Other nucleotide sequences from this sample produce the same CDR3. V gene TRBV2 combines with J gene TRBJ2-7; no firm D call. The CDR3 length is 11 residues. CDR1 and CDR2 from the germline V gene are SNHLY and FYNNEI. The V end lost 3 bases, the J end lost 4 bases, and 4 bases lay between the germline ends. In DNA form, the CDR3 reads TGTGCCAGCAGTGACGGGTACGAGCAGTACTTC. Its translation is CASSDGYEQYF.

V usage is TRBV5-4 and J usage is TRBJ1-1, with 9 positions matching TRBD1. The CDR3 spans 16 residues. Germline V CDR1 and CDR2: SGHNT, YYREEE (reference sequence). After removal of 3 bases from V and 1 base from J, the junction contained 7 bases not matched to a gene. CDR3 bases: TGTGCCAGCAGCTCCTACCCGGGACAGGGGAACACTGAAGCTTTCTTT. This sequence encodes CASSSYPGQGNTEAFF.